One and the same sample provided the 12 T cell receptor beta chains below, sequenced in a study of blood T cells in healthy people across ages. Primers used in a second PCR of roughly 6 to 11 cycles were a sample-barcoded 5' primer and a J-beta primer mix. TCRdb ran MiXCR on the 5' RACE reads and lists one entry per CDR3 protein. Here the sample spans approximately 810,000 distinct CDR3 sequences, 29% being singletons. The material sequenced was blood. These receptors came from a woman of 80 years or more in good health.

The sample holds many counts of this clonotype. The chain is built from TRBV12-3 or TRBV12-4 and TRBJ1-2, with D tentatively TRBD1 (5 bases). The CDR3 covers 14 residues. V was trimmed by 1 base and J by 6 bases, leaving 12 bases between them. CDR3 sequence: CASSLVAGVDGYTF. The CDR3, as DNA: TGTGCCAGCAGTTTAGTCGCGGGGGTAGATGGCTACACCTTC.

Ten or more counts support this clonotype. J is TRBJ1-1 and V is TRBV6-5; D gene ambiguous. CDR3 length equals 12 residues. Between the trimmed V and J ends, which lost 4 bases and 0 bases, there was a span of 3 bases. The germline gives CDR1 MNHEY, CDR2 SVGAGI. This chain's CDR3 is CASSSVNTEAFF. Written as DNA, the CDR3 is TGTGCCAGCAGTTCCGTGAACACTGAAGCTTTCTTT.

This clonotype occurred many times. The CDR3 DNA sequence: TGCAGCGTTCCCCATCCAGGGAGGAGGGATGGCTACACCTTC. It is translated as CSVPHPGRRDGYTF. The genes are TRBV29-1 and TRBJ1-2, with D tentatively TRBD1 (5 bases). The CDR3 loop spans 14 amino acids. CDR1 SQVTM and CDR2 ANQGSEA come from the germline V gene. Trimming removed 5 bases from V and 6 bases from J, with 19 bases in between. The full variable domain, its missing parts supplied by reference TRBV29-1 and TRBJ1-2, is SAVISQKPSRDICQRGTSLTIQCQVDSQVTMMFWYRQQPGQSLTLIATANQGSEATYESGFVIDKFPISRPNLTFSTLTVSNMSPEDSSIYLCSVPHPGRRDGYTFGSGTRLTVV.

V and J are TRBV12-3 or TRBV12-4 and TRBJ1-6; D is undetermined. Trimming pared 6 bases from V and 0 bases from J, leaving 6 bases between. The CDR3 runs to 14 residues. CDR3 sequence (DNA): TGTGCCAGCAGGGTGAGCTCCTATAATTCACCCCTCCACTTT. Protein sequence: CASRVSSYNSPLHF.

About this clonotype: Since a much larger clone is just one base distant, this may be a read error. The rearrangement uses TRBV2 and TRBJ2-1; a weak D match, TRBD2 (5 bases). V was trimmed by 6 bases and J by 5 bases, leaving 14 bases between them. The CDR3 spans 14 residues. Looked up from germline, CDR1 is SNHLY and CDR2 is FYNNEI. CDR3 in amino acids: CASRDLGVHNEQFF. The CDR3 DNA reads as TGTGCCAGCAGGGACTTGGGTGTTCACAATGAGCAGTTCTTC. Full variable domain (missing parts from reference TRBV2 and TRBJ2-1): EPEVTQTPSHQVTQMGQEVILRCVPISNHLYFYWYRQILGQKVEFLVSFYNNEISEKSEIFDDQFSVERPDGSNFTLKIRSTKLEDSAMYFCASRDLGVHNEQFFGPGTRLTVL.

In regard to this clonotype: Since a much larger clone is just one base distant, this may be a read error. The chain employs TRBV7-2 and TRBJ1-2; tentatively, D is TRBD1 (6 bases). Per the germline V gene, CDR1 is SGHTA and CDR2 is FQGNSA. The CDR3 consists of 15 residues. The DNA for the CDR3 is TGTGCCAGCAGCGACGGGGGGGCAAGGAACTATGGCTGCACCTTC. It codes for CASSDGGARNYGCTF.

As to this clonotype: It may be a read error: a sequence one base away is much more abundant. The rearrangement links TRBV4-1 to TRBJ2-5, with no clear D. The CDR3 spans 16 residues. The germline CDR1 and CDR2 sequences are MGHRA and YSYEKL. The V gene lost 1 base and the J gene lost 2 bases, with 14 bases spanning the gap. The DNA for the CDR3 is TGCGCCAGCAGCCAAGCTGGGTTTGGGATACAAGAGACCCAGTACTTC. Amino acid sequence: CASSQAGFGIQETQYF.

This clonotype was recorded many times. V gene TRBV30 combines with J gene TRBJ2-1; D possibly uses TRBD1 or TRBD2 (6 bases each). This CDR3 is built from 12 residues. Germline V gives CDR1 GTSNPN, CDR2 SVGIG (reference sequence). V was trimmed by 4 bases and J by 9 bases, leaving 13 bases between them. The CDR3 bases are TGTGCCTGGATTAGCCGGGGGCGTGAGCAGTTCTTC. Translated: CAWISRGREQFF.

With respect to this clonotype: With a much larger clone just one base away, this may be a read error. The rearrangement joins TRBV20-1 to TRBJ1-2; D is uncertain. The CDR3 runs to 11 residues. Germline CDR1 and CDR2: DFQATT and SNEGSKA (reference sequence). The CDR3 spells CRAPEGRSYTF. The CDR3 DNA follows: TGCAGGGCTCCGGAAGGCCGAAGCTACACCTTC.

The chain employs TRBV28 and TRBJ1-2; TRBD1 might be the D (6 bases). Germline CDR1 is MDHEN and CDR2 is SYDVKM. V was cut by 7 bases and J by 2 bases, with 11 bases left in between. This CDR3 comprises 13 residues. CDR3 region: CASISQGNYGYTF. As DNA, the CDR3 is TGTGCCAGCATATCTCAGGGGAACTATGGCTACACCTTC.

A note on this clonotype: The conserved phenylalanine or tryptophan is not found at the CDR3 terminus, so this likely reflects a read error. The chain uses TRBV3-1 and TRBJ2-2; TRBD2 is a possible D gene (7 bases). With 4 bases removed from V and 6 bases from J, the gap between germline ends came to 12 bases. CDR1 is LGHDT, CDR2 YNNKEL, per germline (reference sequence). The CDR3 has 14 residues. CDR3 nucleotides: TGTGCCAGCAGCCCGGGGGGCCGCTCCGGGGAGCTGTTTGTT. It translates to CASSPGGRSGELFV.

This clonotype showed up many times. V is TRBV19 and J is TRBJ2-7; 10 nucleotides match TRBD1. Germline-derived CDR1 and CDR2 are LNHDA and SQIVND (reference sequence). Unmatched junction bases numbered 4, after V lost 8 bases and J lost 6 bases. CDR3 size: 12 residues. CDR3 protein: CASRDRGSEQYF. CDR3 in DNA: TGTGCCAGTCGGGACAGGGGCTCCGAGCAGTACTTC.